Here is one TCR beta chain with its context. Its specificity is unknown. The sample comes from a study of cytotoxic CD8 clonotypes in ibrutinib-treated CLL. Whole-study context: After median about 5.5 years, approximately 14 stayed in remission, approximately twelve progressed; responses roughly 25 partial, 2 complete. Broader study findings: The clonality rise at ibrutinib response reflected private clonotype expansion. Sampling times differed between sustained-remission and progressing patients.

Per the germline V gene, CDR1 is MGHDK and CDR2 is SYGVNS. Between the trimmed V and J ends, which lost 5 bases and 3 bases, there was a span of 13 bases. CDR3 length: 15 residues. Deep sequencing aimed at 1 in 200,000 to 1 in 1 million T cells' resolution. Only in-frame clones appear in the TCRdb table, and some are missing; sequencing was by immunoSEQ multiplex PCR. In the table there are 150,000 or so clones, approximately 80% of which are singletons. J is TRBJ2-2 and V is TRBV25-1; possibly TRBD2 for D (6 bases). This receptor was taken from a human donor with chronic lymphocytic leukemia. This specimen was PBMCs, taken after 36 months of ibrutinib treatment. Written as DNA, the CDR3 is TGTGCCAGCAGTATCCGGACGGGGGACACCGGGGAGCTGTTTTTT. This encodes CASSIRTGDTGELFF. Looking up the rest from reference TRBV25-1 and TRBJ2-2 gives the full variable domain: EADIYQTPRYLVIGTGKKITLECSQTMGHDKMYWYQQDPGMELHLIHYSYGVNSTEKGDLSSESTVSRIRTEHFPLTLESARPSHTSQYLCASSIRTGDTGELFFGEGSRLTVL.